This T cell receptor (beta chain) came from a study of Tregs in tolerant kidney transplant recipients. The CDR3 totals 12 residues. Trimming took off 0 bases at V and 4 bases at J, with 4 bases between the two ends. From germline, CDR1 is SGHNT and CDR2 YYREEE (reference sequence). TCRdb's copy holds only in-frame clones and misses some; the assay was immunoSEQ multiplex PCR. The profile shows 60,000 or so clones, approximately 85% of them singletons. The chain couples TRBV5-4 to TRBJ2-5; no definite D call. This clonotype originated in a human donor who received a combined kidney and bone marrow transplant. The sequencing used Tregs from blood, collected before the transplant. CDR3 bases: TGTGCCAGCAGCTTGGATGCAGAGACCCAGTACTTC. Translated, it gives CASSLDAETQYF.